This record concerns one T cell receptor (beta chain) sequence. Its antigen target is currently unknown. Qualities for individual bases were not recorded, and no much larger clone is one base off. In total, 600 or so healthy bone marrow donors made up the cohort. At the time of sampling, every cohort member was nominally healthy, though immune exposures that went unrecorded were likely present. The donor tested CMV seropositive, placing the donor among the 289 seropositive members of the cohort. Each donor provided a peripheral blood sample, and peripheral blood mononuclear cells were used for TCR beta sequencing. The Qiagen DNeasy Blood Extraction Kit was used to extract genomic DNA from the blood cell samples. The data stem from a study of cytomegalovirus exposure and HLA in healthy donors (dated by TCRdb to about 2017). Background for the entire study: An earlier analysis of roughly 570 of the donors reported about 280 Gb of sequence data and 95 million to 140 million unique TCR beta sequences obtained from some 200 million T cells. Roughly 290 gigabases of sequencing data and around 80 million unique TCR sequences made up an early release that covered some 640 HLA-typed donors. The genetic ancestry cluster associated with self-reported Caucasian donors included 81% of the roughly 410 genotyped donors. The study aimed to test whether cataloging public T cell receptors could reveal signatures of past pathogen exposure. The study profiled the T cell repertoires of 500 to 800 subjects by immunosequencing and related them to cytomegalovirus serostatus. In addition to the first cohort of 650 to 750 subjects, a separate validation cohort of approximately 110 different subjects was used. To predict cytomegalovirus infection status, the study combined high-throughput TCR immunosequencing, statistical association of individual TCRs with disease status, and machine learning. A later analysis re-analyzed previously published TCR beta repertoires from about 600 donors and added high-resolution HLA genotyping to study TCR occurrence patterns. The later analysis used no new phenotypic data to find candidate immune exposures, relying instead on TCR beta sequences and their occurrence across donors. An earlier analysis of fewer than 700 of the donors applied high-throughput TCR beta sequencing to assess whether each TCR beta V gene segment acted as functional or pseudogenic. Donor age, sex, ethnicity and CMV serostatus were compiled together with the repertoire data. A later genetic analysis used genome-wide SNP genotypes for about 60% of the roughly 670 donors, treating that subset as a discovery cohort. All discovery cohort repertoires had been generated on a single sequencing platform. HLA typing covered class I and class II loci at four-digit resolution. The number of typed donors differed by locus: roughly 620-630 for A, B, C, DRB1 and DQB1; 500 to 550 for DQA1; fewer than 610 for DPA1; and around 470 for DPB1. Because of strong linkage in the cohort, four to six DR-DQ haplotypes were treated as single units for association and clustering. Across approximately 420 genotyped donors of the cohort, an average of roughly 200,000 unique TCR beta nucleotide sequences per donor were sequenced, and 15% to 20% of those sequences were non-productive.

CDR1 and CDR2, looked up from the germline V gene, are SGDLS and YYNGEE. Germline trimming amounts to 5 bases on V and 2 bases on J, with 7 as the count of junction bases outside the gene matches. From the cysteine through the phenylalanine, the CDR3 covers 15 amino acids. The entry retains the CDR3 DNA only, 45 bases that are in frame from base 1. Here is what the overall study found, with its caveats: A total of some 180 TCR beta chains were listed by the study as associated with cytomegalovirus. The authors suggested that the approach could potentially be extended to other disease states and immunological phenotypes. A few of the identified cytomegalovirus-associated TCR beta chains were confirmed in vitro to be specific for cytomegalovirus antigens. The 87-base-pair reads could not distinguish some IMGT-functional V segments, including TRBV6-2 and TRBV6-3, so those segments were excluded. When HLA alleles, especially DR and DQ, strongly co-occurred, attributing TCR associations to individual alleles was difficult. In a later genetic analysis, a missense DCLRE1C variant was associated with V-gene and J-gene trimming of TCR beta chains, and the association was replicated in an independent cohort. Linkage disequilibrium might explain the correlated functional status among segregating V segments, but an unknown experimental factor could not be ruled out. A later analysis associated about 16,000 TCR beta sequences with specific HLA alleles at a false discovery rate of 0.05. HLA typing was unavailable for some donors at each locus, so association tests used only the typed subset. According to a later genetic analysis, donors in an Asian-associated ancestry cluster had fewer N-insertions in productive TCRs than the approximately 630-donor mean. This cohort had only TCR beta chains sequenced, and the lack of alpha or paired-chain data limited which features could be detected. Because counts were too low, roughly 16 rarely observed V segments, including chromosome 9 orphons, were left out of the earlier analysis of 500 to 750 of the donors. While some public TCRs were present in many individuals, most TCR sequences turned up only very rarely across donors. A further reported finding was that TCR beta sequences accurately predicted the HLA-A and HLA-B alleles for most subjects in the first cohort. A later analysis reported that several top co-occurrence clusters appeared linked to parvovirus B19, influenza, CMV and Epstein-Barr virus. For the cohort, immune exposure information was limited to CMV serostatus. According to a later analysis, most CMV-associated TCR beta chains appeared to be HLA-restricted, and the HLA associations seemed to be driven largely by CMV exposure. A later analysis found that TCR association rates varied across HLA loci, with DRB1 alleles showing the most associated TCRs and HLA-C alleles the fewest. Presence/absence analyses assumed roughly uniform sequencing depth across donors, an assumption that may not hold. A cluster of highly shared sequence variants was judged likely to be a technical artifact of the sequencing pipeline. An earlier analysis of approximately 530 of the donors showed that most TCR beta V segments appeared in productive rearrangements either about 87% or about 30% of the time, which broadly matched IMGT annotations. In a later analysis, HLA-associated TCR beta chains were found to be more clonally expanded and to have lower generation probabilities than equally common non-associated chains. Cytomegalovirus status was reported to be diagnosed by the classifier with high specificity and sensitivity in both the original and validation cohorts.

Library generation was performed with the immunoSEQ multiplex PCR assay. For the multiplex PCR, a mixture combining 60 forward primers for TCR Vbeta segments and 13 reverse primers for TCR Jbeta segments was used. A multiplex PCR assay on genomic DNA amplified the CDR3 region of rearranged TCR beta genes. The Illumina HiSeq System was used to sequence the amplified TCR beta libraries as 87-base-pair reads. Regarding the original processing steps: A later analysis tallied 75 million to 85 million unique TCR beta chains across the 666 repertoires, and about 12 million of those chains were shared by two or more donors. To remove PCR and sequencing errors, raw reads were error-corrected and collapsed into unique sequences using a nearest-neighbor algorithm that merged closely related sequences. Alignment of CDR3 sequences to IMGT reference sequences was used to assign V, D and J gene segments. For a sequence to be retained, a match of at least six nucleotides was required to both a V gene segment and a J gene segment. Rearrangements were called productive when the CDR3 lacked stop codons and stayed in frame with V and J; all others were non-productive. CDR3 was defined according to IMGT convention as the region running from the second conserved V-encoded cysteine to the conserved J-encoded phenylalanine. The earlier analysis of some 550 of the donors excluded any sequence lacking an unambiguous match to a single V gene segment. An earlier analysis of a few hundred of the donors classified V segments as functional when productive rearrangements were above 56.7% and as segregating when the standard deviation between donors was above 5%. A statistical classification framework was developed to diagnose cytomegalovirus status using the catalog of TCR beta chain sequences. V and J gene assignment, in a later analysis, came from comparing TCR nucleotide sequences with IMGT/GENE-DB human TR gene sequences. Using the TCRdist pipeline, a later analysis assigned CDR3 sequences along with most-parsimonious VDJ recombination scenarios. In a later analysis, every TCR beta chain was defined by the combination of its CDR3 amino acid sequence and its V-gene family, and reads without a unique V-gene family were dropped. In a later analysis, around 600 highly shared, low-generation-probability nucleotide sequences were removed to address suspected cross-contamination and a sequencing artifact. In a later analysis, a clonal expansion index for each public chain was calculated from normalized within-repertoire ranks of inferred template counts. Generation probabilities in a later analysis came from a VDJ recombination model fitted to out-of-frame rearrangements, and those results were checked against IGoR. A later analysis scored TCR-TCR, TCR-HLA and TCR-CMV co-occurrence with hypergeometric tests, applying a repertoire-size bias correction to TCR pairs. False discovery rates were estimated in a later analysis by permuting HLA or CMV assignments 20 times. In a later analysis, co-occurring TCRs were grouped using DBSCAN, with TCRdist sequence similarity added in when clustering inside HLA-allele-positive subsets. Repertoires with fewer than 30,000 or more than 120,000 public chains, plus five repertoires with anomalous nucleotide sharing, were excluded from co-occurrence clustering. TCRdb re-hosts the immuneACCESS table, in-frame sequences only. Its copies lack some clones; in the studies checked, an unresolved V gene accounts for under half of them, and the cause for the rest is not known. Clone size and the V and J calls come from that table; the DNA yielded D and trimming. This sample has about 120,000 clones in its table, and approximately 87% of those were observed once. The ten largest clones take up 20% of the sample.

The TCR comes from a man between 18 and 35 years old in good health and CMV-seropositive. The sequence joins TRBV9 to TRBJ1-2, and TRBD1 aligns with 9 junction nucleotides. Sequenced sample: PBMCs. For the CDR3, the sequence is CASRRTGDGNYGYTF. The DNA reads TGTGCCAGCAGAAGGACAGGGGATGGAAACTATGGCTACACCTTC. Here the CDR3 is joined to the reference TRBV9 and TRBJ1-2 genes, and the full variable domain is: DSGVTQTPKHLITATGQRVTLRCSPRSGDLSVYWYQQSLDQGLQFLIQYYNGEERAKGNILERFSAQQFPDLHSELNLSSLELGDSALYFCASRRTGDGNYGYTFGSGTRLTVV.